What follows describes a single TCR beta chain. Antigen specificity is unknown. The junction departs from germline at one end; a sequencing error may be responsible. This sample stems from a study of blood T cells in healthy people across ages. Across the study: Per two T cells, template switching captured roughly one barcoded beta molecule.

Through a sample-barcoded 5' primer and a J-beta primer mix, a second PCR was run for roughly 6 to 11 cycles. MiXCR was run by TCRdb on the 5' RACE reads, yielding one entry per CDR3 protein. The sample contains 1 million or so distinct CDR3 sequences, more than 35% of which appear only once. Germline loops: CDR1 LGHDT, CDR2 YNNKEL (reference sequence). CDR3 length equals 19 residues. Study-wide findings and caveats: The CMV status of each donor remained undetermined, and this could have confounded shifts in expanded clonotypes. Naive T cell percentage and TCR beta diversity correlated strongly.

J is TRBJ2-4 and V is TRBV3-1; 16 positions match TRBD2. Sequencing input: blood. The source is an older woman in good health. The CDR3 DNA is TGTGCCGGCAGCCAAGGGACTAGCGGGAGGGCCTCCGTTAGAAACATTCAGTACTTC. This translates into CAGSQGTSGRASVRNIQYF.